This T cell receptor (beta chain) came from a study of vaccination and CD4 T cells after COVID-19 (dated by TCRdb to between 2021 and 2022). As for the study more broadly: Convalescent patients had a positive SARS-CoV-2 result on nasal swab PCR, and of these patients, several had mild disease and one had severe disease. The convalescent cohort included six males and four females, with two Hispanic individuals, seven Caucasians, two Asians and one multiracial person. Each participant got two doses of either the Pfizer-BioNTech BNT162b2 vaccine (n=8) or the Moderna mRNA-1273 vaccine (n=2). Post-COVID blood samples were collected from convalescent patients a median of around 100 days after diagnosis, with a range of about 35 to 180 days. Post-vaccine blood samples were obtained a median of about 70 days after the second vaccine dose, with a range of roughly 13 to 250 days. Overlapping spike peptide pools from SARS-CoV-2 and from the common cold coronaviruses HCoV-NL63, HCoV-OC43 and HCoV-229E were used as culture stimuli. As controls, cultures received a CEFX viral epitope pool (the positive control), an HIV-1 Nef peptide pool (the negative control), or no peptide at all. The spike-specific CD4+ TCR repertoire was compared before and after mRNA vaccination in approximately ten COVID-19 convalescent patients and a handful of infection-naive healthy vaccine recipients. What the authors observed across the whole study: Of the vaccine-specific clones found in convalescent patients, nearly all (304 of 307) were mono-reactive for SARS-CoV-2 spike instead of being cross-reactive with common cold coronaviruses. Although the median number of SARS-CoV-2-reactive clonotypes went up from more than 20 after infection to 35 to 40 after vaccination, the increase was not significant. Among the post-vaccine SARS-CoV-2-reactive clones in convalescent patients, a median approximately 90% showed up only after vaccination, which suggests vaccine-specific priming. Only a relatively small number of convalescent patients were included in the study, and early timepoints following natural infection were not analyzed.

The method behind the library was PCR. At the Johns Hopkins FTIC core, DNA from the cultured CD4+ T cells underwent TCR sequencing with the Oncomine TCR Beta short-read assay. The QIAamp micro DNA kit was used to extract genomic DNA from the cultured CD4+ T cells. Oncomine TCR Beta libraries from cultured CD4+ T cells were pooled using unique dual indexes and sequenced on an Illumina iSeq 100. In the original analysis: Non-productive sequences were removed, and CDR3s that did not start with C, did not end with F or W, or were shorter than 7 amino acids were discarded. Antigen-specific clonotypes were identified with the MANAFEST web application by comparing peptide-stimulated wells with reference and other culture wells. To be called positive, a clone needed an FDR below 0.05, an odds ratio above 5, and a productive frequency above 0.1% in at least two of three replicate wells. Clonotypes that were significantly expanded in both SARS-CoV-2 spike wells and at least one common cold coronavirus spike condition were defined as cross-reactive. CDR3 homology was assessed with Levenshtein distances (stringdist) and unrooted phylogenetic trees (ape) in R version 3.6.1. Clones were called with MiXCR by TCRdb after fastp trimmed the public reads at Q25, and only in-frame beta chains were retained. Rows with one shared CDR3 protein collapse into an entry with the most common genes and DNA. TCRdb's processing, not the authors' own work, is the source of the V and J calls. Across this sample there are under 25,000 distinct CDR3 sequences, with roughly 67% seen only once. The ten largest clones capture more than 7.5% of the sample.

Worth noting for this clonotype: Its specific antigen is unknown. No quality values exist for individual bases; no much larger clone is one base distant.

The CDR3 sequence holds 17 residues, the cysteine and phenylalanine included. The sequence is cut down to CDR3 DNA, 51 bases in frame from base 1. The germline V gene yields MDHEN for CDR1 and SYDVKM for CDR2. V is cut by 6 bases and J by 2 bases, and the space between the germline ends is 19 bases. What the treatment or condition label conveys for this sample: approximately nine-day PBMC culture with coronavirus spike peptide pools or control peptides (ViraFEST assay). The ViraFEST assay was used in the study, in which antigen-specific T cells were expanded with peptide pools and expanded clonotypes were subsequently identified by TCR sequencing. Positive SARS-CoV-2 PCR tests in the convalescent patients dated from March to December 2020, before Alpha, Beta and Delta variants emerged in the United States. Two million PBMCs per well were cultured in IMDM with roughly 5% human AB serum and around 10 IU/ml IL-2, plus 10 ug/ml peptide pools. Half of the culture medium was replaced with fresh IL-2-containing medium on days 3 and 7. After 10 days of culture, CD4+ T cells were isolated by negative selection using the EasySep CD4+ T cell isolation kit. Ficoll-Paque Plus gradient centrifugation was used to isolate PBMCs from whole blood, and the isolated PBMCs were then either used fresh or cryopreserved at -140C. Culture conditions were generally each tested in triplicate wells.

This chain is built from TRBV28 and TRBJ1-4; TRBD1 is possibly the D segment (6 matching bases). The receptor comes from a human donor who had recovered from COVID-19. Sequencing input: CD4+ T cells from blood, cultured in vitro. The DNA is TGTGCCAGCAGCGCCGGTTCCTACAGGGAGACTAATGAAAAACTGTTTTTT. It is translated as CASSAGSYRETNEKLFF.